This TCR beta chain was documented in a study of blood T cell repertoires in COVID-19. The overall study: Whether acute or convalescent, the COVID-19 samples came from the United States, Italy and Spain. Nucleic acid was either cDNA or gDNA, and it came from T cells, B-cell-depleted T cells, or PBMCs.

Germline V gene data show CDR1 as SGHVS and CDR2 as FQNEAQ. CDR3 length equals 17 residues. The V gene lost 4 bases and the J gene lost 0 bases, with 15 bases spanning the gap. Libraries were prepared by immunoSEQ multiplex PCR; TCRdb keeps only in-frame clonotypes and omits some of them. The table records a few hundred thousand clones, 85% of them present only once. What was sequenced was peripheral blood. V gene TRBV7-8 combines with J gene TRBJ1-4; weak D call: TRBD1 (5 bases). The clonotype comes from a woman younger than 30 with acute or convalescent COVID-19. CDR3 residues: CASSSPKAGATNEKLFF. The CDR3 DNA is TGTGCCAGCAGCTCCCCTAAGGCGGGGGCAACTAATGAAAAACTGTTTTTT.